The T cell receptor beta chain under discussion was sequenced for a study of CD8+ T cells in alopecia areata. Study as a whole: The drug, tofacitinib, lasted 6 to 18 months, followed by 6 months off drug.

Study-wide results and caveats: Possibly because of HLA-related factors, TCR sharing was less clear across patients than in mice.

In germline, CDR1 is MNHEY, CDR2 SMNVEV (reference sequence). The V and J ends lost 5 bases and 5 bases, in that order; junction bases with no gene match: 11. The CDR3 is 16 amino acids. Extracted RNA was reverse transcribed, and the resulting cDNA served as sequencing template. The table came from immunoSEQ multiplex PCR; TCRdb's copy has only in-frame clones and leaves some out. The sample consists of approximately 61,000 clones, roughly 96% of them appearing once. On this clone: Its antigen is still unknown.

The chain links TRBV27 to TRBJ2-2, with 7 nucleotides matching TRBD1. The TCR sequence derives from a human donor with alopecia areata. Sequenced here: CD8+ T cells sorted from blood, sampled at week 0. DNA for the CDR3: TGTGCCAGCAGTCCGCGACAGGGTCGGGAAACCGGGGAGCTGTTTTTT. It specifies CASSPRQGRETGELFF.